The 24 T cell receptor beta chains reported below all come from one sample, sequenced in a study of cytomegalovirus exposure and HLA in healthy donors. The PCR employed 60 Vbeta primers together with 13 Jbeta primers. TCRdb's copy holds only in-frame clones and misses some; the assay was immunoSEQ multiplex PCR. Found here are more than 95,000 clones, roughly three quarters of them singletons; the top ten hold 0.95% to 1.4%. What was sequenced was PBMCs. Receptors originate from a woman between 25 and 40 years old in good health and CMV-seronegative.

This chain links TRBV5-1 with TRBJ1-1; D may be TRBD1 (5 bases). Germline assignment: CDR1 SGHRS and CDR2 YFSETQ. The CDR3 is 14 residues long. V lost 3 bases, J lost 9 bases, and 18 bases lay in between. Here the CDR3 DNA reads TGCGCCAGCAGCTCTTTGGTGTCGGGGGATAAAGCTTTCTTT. Translation: CASSSLVSGDKAFF.

This sequence joins TRBV5-1 and TRBJ1-2; 10 bases fit TRBD1. Unmatched junction bases numbered 3, after V lost 3 bases and J lost 4 bases. This CDR3 contains 14 residues. Per the germline V gene, CDR1 is SGHRS and CDR2 is YFSETQ. CDR3 in DNA: TGCGCCAGCAGCTCAGGACAGGGGGTCTATGGCTACACCTTC. Translation gives CASSSGQGVYGYTF.

The chain links TRBV6-5 to TRBJ2-7; 10 bases are shared with TRBD2. With V trimmed by 6 bases and J by 4 bases, 9 bases remained unmatched. The germline V gene encodes CDR1 MNHEY and CDR2 SVGAGI. The CDR3 totals 15 residues. The CDR3 DNA reads TGTGCCAGCAGCCGACCTAGCGGGAGTAGGTACGAGCAGTACTTC. Encoded protein: CASSRPSGSRYEQYF.

The gene calls are TRBV11-2 and TRBJ1-2; 11 nucleotides match TRBD1. CDR1 and CDR2 from the germline V gene are SGHAT and FQNNGV. J gave up 3 bases and V 4 bases, and 7 bases lay outside the gene matches. The CDR3 covers 16 residues. CDR3 DNA: TGTGCCAGCAGCTATAGTTTGGGACAGGGGGACTATGGCTACACCTTC. Translated, it gives CASSYSLGQGDYGYTF.

CDR3: CASSVGPAGAGELFF. CDR3 DNA sequence: TGTGCCAGCAGCGTAGGACCTGCGGGGGCCGGGGAGCTGTTTTTT. The rearrangement joins TRBV9 to TRBJ2-2, with 7 nucleotides matching TRBD2. The V segment lost 0 bases and the J segment 6 bases; nucleotides outside the gene matches: 5. The germline CDR1 and CDR2 sequences are SGDLS and YYNGEE. The CDR3 spans 15 residues. The full variable domain, rest sourced from reference TRBV9 and TRBJ2-2, is DSGVTQTPKHLITATGQRVTLRCSPRSGDLSVYWYQQSLDQGLQFLIQYYNGEERAKGNILERFSAQQFPDLHSELNLSSLELGDSALYFCASSVGPAGAGELFFGEGSRLTVL.

V and J are TRBV5-6 and TRBJ1-2, with no clear D. Trimming stripped 1 base from V and 5 bases from J, with 9 bases between. The length of the CDR3 is 13 residues. Germline CDR1 reads SGHDT; CDR2 reads YYEEEE. The CDR3 loop is CASSLSRVYGYTF. CDR3 in DNA: TGTGCCAGCAGCTTGAGCCGAGTATATGGCTACACCTTC.

The chain carries TRBV5-1 and TRBJ2-7, with D possibly TRBD2 on 6 matching bases. CDR1 and CDR2 (germline): SGHRS, YFSETQ. V gave up 4 bases and J gave up 0 bases, with 8 bases separating them. This CDR3 comprises 13 residues. The CDR3 here is CASSGTVSYEQYF. As DNA, the CDR3 is TGCGCCAGCAGCGGGACTGTCTCCTACGAGCAGTACTTC.

This clone was detected only once. V gene TRBV27 combines with J gene TRBJ1-1, with D unresolved. Germline CDR1 MNHEY, CDR2 SMNVEV (reference sequence). The CDR3 length is 14 residues. With 4 bases removed from V and 1 base from J, the gap between germline ends came to 10 bases. CDR3 region: CASSSNNENTEAFF. Written as DNA, the CDR3 is TGTGCCAGCAGTTCAAACAATGAGAACACTGAAGCTTTCTTT.

V usage is TRBV7-6 and J usage is TRBJ2-3; D may be TRBD2 (5 bases). There are 14 residues in the CDR3. V gave up 5 bases and J gave up 6 bases, with 15 bases separating them. CDR1 and CDR2 (germline): SGHVS, FNYEAQ. Written as DNA, the CDR3 is TGTGCCAGCAGCCCCTCCACTAGTTGGGATACGCAGTATTTT. Translated, it gives CASSPSTSWDTQYF.

J is TRBJ2-2 and V is TRBV4-3; 10 bases agree with TRBD2. The CDR3 extends over 16 amino acids. The junction had 5 bases not matched to a gene; V was cut back by 2 bases and J by 5 bases. From germline, CDR1 is LGHNA and CDR2 YSLEER. The CDR3 nucleotides read TGCGCCAGCAGCCAACAAGCGGGAGGGGGTACCGGGGAGCTGTTTTTT. This translates into CASSQQAGGGTGELFF.

The chain uses TRBV7-8 and TRBJ2-5; a weak D match, TRBD2 (7 bases). The V gene's germline CDR1 is SGHVS and CDR2 FQNEAQ. CDR3 length: 18 amino acids. V was trimmed by 0 bases and J by 2 bases, leaving 19 bases between them. CDR3 nucleotide sequence: TGTGCCAGCAGCTTAGCACCCTATCAGGGGCGGGGGCAAGAGACCCAGTACTTC. It yields the protein CASSLAPYQGRGQETQYF.

The chain is built from TRBV7-9 and TRBJ1-5; D gene uncertain. The CDR3 covers 15 residues. In germline, CDR1 is SEHNR, CDR2 FQNEAQ (reference sequence). V lost 1 base and J 2 bases, leaving 9 bases between the germline ends. The CDR3 DNA reads TGTGCCAGCAGCTTAGACCGGGTAGGCAATCAGCCCCAGCATTTT. Protein sequence: CASSLDRVGNQPQHF.

V is TRBV7-2 and J is TRBJ1-1; D ambiguous. The CDR3 is 15 amino acids. Trimming stripped 5 bases from V and 2 bases from J, with 15 bases between. Germline-derived CDR1 and CDR2 are SGHTA and FQGNSA. CDR3: CASSPRAVYNTEAFF. The CDR3 DNA is TGTGCCAGCAGCCCCCGCGCGGTTTATAACACTGAAGCTTTCTTT.

The rearrangement links TRBV11-2 to TRBJ2-5; 13 bases line up with TRBD2. The V gene's germline CDR1 is SGHAT and CDR2 FQNNGV. The CDR3 length is 16 residues. V lost 5 bases and J lost 2; bases outside the gene matches: 5. The CDR3 spells CASSRTSGRGQETQYF. The CDR3 coding sequence is TGTGCCAGCAGCCGGACTAGCGGGAGAGGACAAGAGACCCAGTACTTC.

V and J are TRBV18 and TRBJ2-1; 11 positions agree with TRBD2. Per the germline V gene, CDR1 is KGHSH and CDR2 is LQKENI. The ends lost 4 bases at V and 9 bases at J; junction bases unmatched: 2. This CDR3 comprises 13 residues. CDR3 coding DNA: TGTGCCAGCTCACTAGGACTAGCGGGTGAGCAGTTCTTC. Its protein is CASSLGLAGEQFF.

This clone was detected a few times. The rearrangement joins TRBV6-1 to TRBJ2-3, with D perhaps TRBD1 (5 bases). Trimming pared 2 bases from V and 0 bases from J, leaving 9 bases between. The CDR3 has 15 residues. Germline-derived CDR1 and CDR2 are MNHNS and SASEGT. In DNA form, the CDR3 reads TGTGCCAGCAGTGAACCAGGGTACAGCACAGATACGCAGTATTTT. The encoded protein is CASSEPGYSTDTQYF.

The chain carries TRBV5-1 and TRBJ1-1, with a weak D call TRBD1 (5 bases). This CDR3 is built from 15 residues. V was trimmed by 4 bases and J by 14 bases, leaving 27 bases between them. Per germline, CDR1 SGHRS and CDR2 YFSETQ. The DNA for the CDR3 is TGCGCCAGCAGCCTCGACCCTGGGGCCCCACAGATGGGATTCTTT. It is translated as CASSLDPGAPQMGFF.

The rearrangement joins TRBV5-1 to TRBJ2-1; 8 bases fit TRBD2. The V and J ends lost 7 bases and 0 bases, in that order; junction bases with no gene match: 3. CDR1 SGHRS and CDR2 YFSETQ come from the germline V gene. The CDR3 loop spans 14 amino acids. CDR3 loop: CASRRGGSYNEQFF. The DNA of the CDR3 is TGCGCCAGCCGACGGGGGGGCTCCTACAATGAGCAGTTCTTC.

The CDR3 region has the DNA TGCGCCAGCAGCCAAGACCTTAACTGGGAGCAGTACTTC. Its protein is CASSQDLNWEQYF. The chain recombines TRBV4-1 with TRBJ2-7; no definite D call. The CDR3 length is 13 residues. Trimming shortened V by 0 bases and J by 7 bases, and 10 bases separated the two germline ends. From germline, CDR1 is MGHRA and CDR2 YSYEKL.

The rearrangement links TRBV11-3 to TRBJ2-1; 10 positions agree with TRBD2. This CDR3 has 17 residues. Germline V gene data show CDR1 as SGHNT and CDR2 as YENEEA. V shed 5 bases, J shed 5 bases, and the junction held 12 bases outside the gene matches. CDR3 nucleotides: TGTGCCAGCAGCCTTATAGGGCTAGCGGGGGAAAACAATGAGCAGTTCTTC. Protein: CASSLIGLAGENNEQFF.

V gene TRBV12-5 combines with J gene TRBJ2-7; the match to TRBD1 covers 7 bases. The junction had 4 bases not matched to a gene; V was cut back by 2 bases and J by 6 bases. This CDR3 has 13 residues. Germline lookup yields CDR1 LGHNT and CDR2 FRNRAP. CDR3 loop: CASGLLHRGEQYF. In DNA, the CDR3 is TGTGCTAGTGGTTTGCTCCACAGGGGCGAGCAGTACTTC.

This clone was observed a handful of times. The V and J genes are TRBV9 and TRBJ2-1, with 12 bases lining up with TRBD1. This CDR3 has 22 residues. Per germline, CDR1 SGDLS and CDR2 YYNGEE. Trimming at V came to 3 bases and at J to 1 base, leaving 20 bases not matched to a gene. CDR3 residues: CASSGSPRDRGPPPRSYNEQFF. Here the CDR3 DNA reads TGTGCCAGCAGCGGGTCCCCAAGGGACAGGGGGCCCCCCCCTCGATCCTACAATGAGCAGTTCTTC.

The chain is built from TRBV6-5 and TRBJ1-1, with 9 bases lining up with TRBD1. The CDR3 totals 14 residues. CDR1 and CDR2 (germline): MNHEY, SVGAGI. Trimming at V came to 4 bases and at J to 7 bases, leaving 7 bases not matched to a gene. The CDR3 sequence is CASSSYRGRDEAFF. The CDR3 nucleotides read TGTGCCAGCAGTTCATACAGGGGGCGCGATGAAGCTTTCTTT.

The chain uses TRBV15 and TRBJ2-2; 7 positions match TRBD2. J gave up 5 bases and V 2 bases, and 8 bases lay outside the gene matches. CDR1 and CDR2 from the germline V gene are LNHNV and YYDKDF (reference sequence). The CDR3 length is 16 residues. The CDR3 DNA sequence: TGTGCCACCAGCAGAAAAACAGCGGGAAAAACCGGGGAGCTGTTTTTT. It codes for CATSRKTAGKTGELFF.